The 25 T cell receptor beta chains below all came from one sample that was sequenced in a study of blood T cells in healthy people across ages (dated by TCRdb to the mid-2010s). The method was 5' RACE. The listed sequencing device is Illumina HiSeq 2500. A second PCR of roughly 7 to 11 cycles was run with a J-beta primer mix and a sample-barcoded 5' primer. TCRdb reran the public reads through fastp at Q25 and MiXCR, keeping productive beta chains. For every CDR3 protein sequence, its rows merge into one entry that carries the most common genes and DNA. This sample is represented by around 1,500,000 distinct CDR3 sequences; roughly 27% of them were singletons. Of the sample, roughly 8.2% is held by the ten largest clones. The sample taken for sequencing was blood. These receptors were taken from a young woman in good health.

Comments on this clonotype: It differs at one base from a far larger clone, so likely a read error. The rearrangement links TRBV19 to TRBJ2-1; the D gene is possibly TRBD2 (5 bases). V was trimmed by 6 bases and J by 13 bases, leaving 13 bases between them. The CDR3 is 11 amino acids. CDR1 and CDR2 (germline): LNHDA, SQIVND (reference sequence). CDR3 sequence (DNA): TGTGCCAGTAGGCTTGGGGAGACCCAGTTCTTC. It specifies CASRLGETQFF. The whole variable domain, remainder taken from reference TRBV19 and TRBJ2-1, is DGGITQSPKYLFRKEGQNVTLSCEQNLNHDAMYWYRQDPGQGLRLIYYSQIVNDFQKGDIAEGYSVSREKKESFPLTVTSAQKNPTAFYLCASRLGETQFFGPGTRLTVL.

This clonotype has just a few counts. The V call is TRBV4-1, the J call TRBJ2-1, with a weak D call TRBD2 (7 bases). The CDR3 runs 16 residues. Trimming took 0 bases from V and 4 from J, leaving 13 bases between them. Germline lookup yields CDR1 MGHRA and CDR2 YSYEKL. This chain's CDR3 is CASSQDVGGPYNEQFF. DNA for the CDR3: TGCGCCAGCAGCCAAGATGTCGGGGGGCCATACAATGAGCAGTTCTTC.

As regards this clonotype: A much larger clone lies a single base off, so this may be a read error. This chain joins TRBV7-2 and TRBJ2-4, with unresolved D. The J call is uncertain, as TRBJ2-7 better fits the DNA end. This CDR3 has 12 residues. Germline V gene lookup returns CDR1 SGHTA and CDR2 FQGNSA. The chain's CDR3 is CASSLPVNEQYF. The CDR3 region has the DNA TGTGCCAGCAGCTTACCCGTCAACGAGCAGTACTTC.

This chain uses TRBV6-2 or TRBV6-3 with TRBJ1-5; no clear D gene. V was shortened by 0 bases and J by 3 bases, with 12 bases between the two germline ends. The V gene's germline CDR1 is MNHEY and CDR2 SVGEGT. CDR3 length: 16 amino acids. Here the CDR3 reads CASSYSTGFYNQPQHF. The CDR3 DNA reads TGTGCCAGCAGTTACTCGACTGGATTTTACAATCAGCCCCAGCATTTT.

CDR3 sequence reads: CASSFKVRGQGRHYGYTF. For the CDR3, the DNA is TGTGCCAGCAGCTTCAAGGTTCGCGGACAGGGGAGGCACTATGGCTACACCTTC. V is TRBV7-9 and J is TRBJ1-2; 9 positions agree with TRBD1. CDR3 length equals 18 residues. Per germline, CDR1 SEHNR and CDR2 FQNEAQ (reference sequence). Germline trimming cut 3 bases from V and 3 bases from J; bases unmatched to any gene: 14.

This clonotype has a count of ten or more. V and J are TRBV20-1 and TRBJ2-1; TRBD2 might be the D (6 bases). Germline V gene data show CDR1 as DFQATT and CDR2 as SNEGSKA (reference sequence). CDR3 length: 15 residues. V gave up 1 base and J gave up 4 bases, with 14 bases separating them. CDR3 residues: CSARGNQLAYNEQFF. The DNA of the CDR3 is TGCAGTGCTAGAGGGAACCAACTAGCATACAATGAGCAGTTCTTC.

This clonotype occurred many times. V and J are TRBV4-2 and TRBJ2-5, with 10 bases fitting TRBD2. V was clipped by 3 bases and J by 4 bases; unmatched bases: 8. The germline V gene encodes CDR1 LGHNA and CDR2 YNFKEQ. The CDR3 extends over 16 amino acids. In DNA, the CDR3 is TGTGCCAGCAGCCAGGGAGCGGGGGGGCCGTCAGAGACCCAGTACTTC. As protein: CASSQGAGGPSETQYF.

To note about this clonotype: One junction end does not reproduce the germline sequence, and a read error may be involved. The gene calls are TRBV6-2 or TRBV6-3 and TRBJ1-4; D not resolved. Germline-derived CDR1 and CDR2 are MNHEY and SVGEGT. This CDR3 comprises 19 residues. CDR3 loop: CASSYSPGSGSYPFEKPFF. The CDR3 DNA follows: TGTGCCAGCAGTTACTCACCGGGGAGTGGGAGTTACCCCTTTGAAAAACCGTTTTTT.

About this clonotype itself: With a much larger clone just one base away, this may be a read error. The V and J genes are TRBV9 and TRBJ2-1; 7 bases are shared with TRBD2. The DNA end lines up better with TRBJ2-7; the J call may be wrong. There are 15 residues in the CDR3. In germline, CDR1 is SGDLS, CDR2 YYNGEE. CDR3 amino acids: CASSPRGNSYNEQYF. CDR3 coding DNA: TGTGCCAGCAGCCCGCGGGGGAACTCCTACAATGAGCAGTACTTC.

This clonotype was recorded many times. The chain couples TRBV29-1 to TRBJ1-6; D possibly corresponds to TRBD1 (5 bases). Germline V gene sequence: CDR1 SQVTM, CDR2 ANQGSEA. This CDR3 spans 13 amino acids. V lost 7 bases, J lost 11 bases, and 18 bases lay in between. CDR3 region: CSARTGAEAPLHF. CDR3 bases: TGCAGCGCCCGGACCGGGGCCGAGGCACCCCTCCACTTT.

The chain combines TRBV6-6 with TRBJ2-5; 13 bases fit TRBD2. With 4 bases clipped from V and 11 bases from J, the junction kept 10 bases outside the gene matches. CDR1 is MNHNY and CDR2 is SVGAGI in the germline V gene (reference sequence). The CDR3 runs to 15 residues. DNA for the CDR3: TGTGCCAGCAGTTGCTGGAGGACTAGCGGGGGTAAGCAGTACTTC. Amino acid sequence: CASSCWRTSGGKQYF.

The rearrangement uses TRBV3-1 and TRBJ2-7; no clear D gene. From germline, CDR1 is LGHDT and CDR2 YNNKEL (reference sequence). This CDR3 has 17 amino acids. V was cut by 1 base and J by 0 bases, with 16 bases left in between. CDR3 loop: CASSQGISPLGSYEQYF. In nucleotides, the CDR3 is TGTGCCAGCAGCCAAGGTATTTCCCCCCTGGGCTCCTACGAGCAGTACTTC.

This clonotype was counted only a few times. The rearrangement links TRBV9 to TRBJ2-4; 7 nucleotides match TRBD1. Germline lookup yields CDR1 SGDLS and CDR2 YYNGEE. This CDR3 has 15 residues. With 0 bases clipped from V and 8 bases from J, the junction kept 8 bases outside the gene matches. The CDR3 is CASSVGLGGLDIQYF. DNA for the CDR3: TGTGCCAGCAGCGTAGGGCTAGGGGGCCTAGACATTCAGTACTTC.

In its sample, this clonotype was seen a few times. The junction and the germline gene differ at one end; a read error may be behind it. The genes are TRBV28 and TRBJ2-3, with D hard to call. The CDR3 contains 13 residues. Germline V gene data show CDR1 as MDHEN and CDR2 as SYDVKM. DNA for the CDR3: TGTGCCCGCAGCTTGATAAGCACAGATACGCAGTATTTT. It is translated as CARSLISTDTQYF.

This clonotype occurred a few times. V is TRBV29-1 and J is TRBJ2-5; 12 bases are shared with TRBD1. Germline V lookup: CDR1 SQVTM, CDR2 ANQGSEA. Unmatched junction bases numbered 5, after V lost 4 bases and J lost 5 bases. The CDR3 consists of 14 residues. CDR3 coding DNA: TGCAGCGTTGCCGGGACAGGGGGCCCGGAGACCCAGTACTTC. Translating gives CSVAGTGGPETQYF.

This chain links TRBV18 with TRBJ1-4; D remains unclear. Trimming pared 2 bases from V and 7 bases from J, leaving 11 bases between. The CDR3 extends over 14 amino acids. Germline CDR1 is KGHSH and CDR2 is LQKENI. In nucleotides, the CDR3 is TGTGCCAGCTCACCAAAGGATCCGAGTGAAAAACTGTTTTTT. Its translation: CASSPKDPSEKLFF.

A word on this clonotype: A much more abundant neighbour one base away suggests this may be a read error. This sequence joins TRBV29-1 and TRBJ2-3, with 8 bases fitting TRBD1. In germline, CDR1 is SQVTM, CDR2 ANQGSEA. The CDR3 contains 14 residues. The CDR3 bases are TGCGGCGGCGCTCCGACAGGGGCCACAGATACGCAGTATTTT. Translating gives CGGAPTGATDTQYF.

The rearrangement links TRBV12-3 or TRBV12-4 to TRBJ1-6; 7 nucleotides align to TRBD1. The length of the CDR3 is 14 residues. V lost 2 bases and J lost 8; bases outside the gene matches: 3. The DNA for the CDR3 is TGTGCCAGCAGTTTACCGGGACAGTATTCACCCCTCCACTTT. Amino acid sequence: CASSLPGQYSPLHF.

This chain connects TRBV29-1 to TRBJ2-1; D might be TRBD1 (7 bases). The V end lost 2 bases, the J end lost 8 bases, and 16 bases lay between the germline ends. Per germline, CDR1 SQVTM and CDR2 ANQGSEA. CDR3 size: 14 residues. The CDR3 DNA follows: TGCAGCGTTGAACGGGGTCAGGGGGGAGATGAGCAGTTCTTC. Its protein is CSVERGQGGDEQFF.

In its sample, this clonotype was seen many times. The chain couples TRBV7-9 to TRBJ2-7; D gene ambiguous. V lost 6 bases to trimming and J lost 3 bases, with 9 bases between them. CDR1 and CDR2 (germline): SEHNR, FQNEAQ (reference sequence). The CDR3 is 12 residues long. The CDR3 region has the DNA TGTGCCAGCAGTCTCTTAGACTACGAGCAGTACTTC. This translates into CASSLLDYEQYF.

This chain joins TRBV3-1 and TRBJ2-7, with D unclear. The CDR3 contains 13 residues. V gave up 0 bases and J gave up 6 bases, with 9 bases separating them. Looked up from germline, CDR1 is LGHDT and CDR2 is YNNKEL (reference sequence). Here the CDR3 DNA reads TGTGCCAGCAGCCAAGATGAGGCCCTCGAGCAGTACTTC. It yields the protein CASSQDEALEQYF.

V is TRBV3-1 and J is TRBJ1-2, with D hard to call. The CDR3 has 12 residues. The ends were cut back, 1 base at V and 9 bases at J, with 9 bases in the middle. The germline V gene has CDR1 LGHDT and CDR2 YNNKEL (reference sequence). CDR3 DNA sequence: TGTGCCAGCAGCCAAGCTGTGGCTAGCTACACCTTC. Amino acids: CASSQAVASYTF. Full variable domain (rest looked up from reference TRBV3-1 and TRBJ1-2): DTAVSQTPKYLVTQMGNDKSIKCEQNLGHDTMYWYKQDSKKFLKIMFSYNNKELIINETVPNRFSPKSPDKAHLNLHINSLELGDSAVYFCASSQAVASYTFGSGTRLTVV.

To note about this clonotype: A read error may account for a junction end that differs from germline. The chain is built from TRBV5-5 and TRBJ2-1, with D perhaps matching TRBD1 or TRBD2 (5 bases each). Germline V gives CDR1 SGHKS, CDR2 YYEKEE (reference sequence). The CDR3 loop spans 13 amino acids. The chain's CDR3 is CASSLSVEGQQCF. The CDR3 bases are TGTGCCAGCAGCTTGAGTGTCGAGGGGCAGCAGTGCTTC.

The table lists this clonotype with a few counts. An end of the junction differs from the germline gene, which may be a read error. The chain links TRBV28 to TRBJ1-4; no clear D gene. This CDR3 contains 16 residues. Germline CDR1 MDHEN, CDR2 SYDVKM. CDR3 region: CASSLERVREDEKRFF. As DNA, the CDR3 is TGTGCCAGCAGTTTAGAACGAGTTAGGGAAGACGAAAAACGGTTTTTT.

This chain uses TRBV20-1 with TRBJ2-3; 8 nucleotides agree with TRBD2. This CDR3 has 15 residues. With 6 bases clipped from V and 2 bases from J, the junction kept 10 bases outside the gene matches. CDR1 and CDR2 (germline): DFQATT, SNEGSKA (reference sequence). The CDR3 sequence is CSARNPGGSTDTQYF. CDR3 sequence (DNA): TGCAGTGCGCGTAACCCGGGGGGGTCCACAGATACGCAGTATTTT.